One sample yielded the 14 T cell receptor beta chains listed below, sequenced in a study of cytomegalovirus exposure and HLA in healthy donors (dated by TCRdb to about 2017). The library was built by means of the immunoSEQ multiplex PCR assay. For the multiplex PCR, a mixture combining 60 forward primers for TCR Vbeta segments and 13 reverse primers for TCR Jbeta segments was used. Imported from immuneACCESS, the table was reduced by TCRdb to in-frame sequences with V and J called. These copies leave out some clones; in studies compared against another copy, an unresolved V gene accounts for under half, and the cause of the remainder is not known. The sample contains about 130,000 clones, roughly four fifths of them found a single time. The ten top clones hold about 1.8% of the sample. The sample was PBMCs. The receptors originated from a woman aged 50 to 65 in good health and CMV-seronegative.

This clone occurred a few times. The chain employs TRBV6-5 and TRBJ1-5; D call uncertain. V was trimmed by 10 bases and J by 2 bases, leaving 9 bases between them. Germline CDR1 MNHEY, CDR2 SVGAGI. This CDR3 contains 12 residues. The CDR3 DNA reads TGTGCCACCATGTCGGGCAATCAGCCCCAGCATTTT. This translates into CATMSGNQPQHF.

V gene TRBV7-9 combines with J gene TRBJ2-3; 8 positions agree with TRBD2. Germline lookup yields CDR1 SEHNR and CDR2 FQNEAQ (reference sequence). V was clipped by 1 base and J by 4 bases; unmatched bases: 7. This CDR3 has 16 residues. The CDR3 spells CASSLEGTSTADTQYF. The CDR3 nucleotides are TGTGCCAGCAGCTTAGAAGGGACTAGTACTGCAGATACGCAGTATTTT.

This chain links TRBV18 with TRBJ2-2, with TRBD2 matching 10 bases. This CDR3 has 16 amino acids. J lost 8 bases, V lost 6 bases, and 12 bases had no gene match. The V gene's germline CDR1 is KGHSH and CDR2 LQKENI. The CDR3 loop reads CASSRRLAGEAGELFF. CDR3 nucleotides: TGTGCCAGCTCGCGGAGGCTAGCGGGAGAGGCAGGGGAGCTGTTTTTT.

V gene TRBV27 combines with J gene TRBJ2-6; 7 positions agree with TRBD1. V gave up 6 bases and J gave up 0 bases; unmatched junction bases: 8. The CDR3 runs to 17 residues. CDR1 MNHEY and CDR2 SMNVEV come from the germline V gene (reference sequence). The CDR3 sequence is CASSRDSRTSGANVLTF. Written as DNA, the CDR3 is TGTGCCAGCAGCAGGGACAGTAGAACCTCTGGGGCCAACGTCCTGACTTTC. The whole variable domain, remainder taken from reference TRBV27 and TRBJ2-6, is EAQVTQNPRYLITVTGKKLTVTCSQNMNHEYMSWYRQDPGLGLRQIYYSMNVEVTDKGDVPEGYKVSRKEKRNFPLILESPSPNQTSLYFCASSRDSRTSGANVLTFGAGSRLTVL.

The rearrangement links TRBV6-1 to TRBJ1-4; 7 nucleotides match TRBD1. This CDR3 spans 13 amino acids. Germline V gene lookup returns CDR1 MNHNS and CDR2 SASEGT. Trimming took 6 bases from V and 6 from J; bases not matched to a gene: 4. The CDR3 sequence is CASSGQEYEKLFF. The DNA of the CDR3 is TGTGCCAGCAGCGGACAGGAGTATGAAAAACTGTTTTTT.

This chain links TRBV7-2 with TRBJ2-3; 8 nucleotides agree with TRBD1. This CDR3 region has 15 residues. V shed 4 bases, J shed 5 bases, and the junction held 8 bases outside the gene matches. Germline V gene sequence: CDR1 SGHTA, CDR2 FQGNSA. The CDR3 coding sequence is TGTGCCAGCAGCTCGCAGGGGGCGGGTTTAGATACGCAGTATTTT. It yields the protein CASSSQGAGLDTQYF.

This clone came up a few times. V is TRBV2 and J is TRBJ2-5; a possible D gene is TRBD2 (5 bases). The CDR3 is 11 amino acids. V dropped 4 bases and J dropped 7 bases, with 7 bases sitting between them. Germline V gene data show CDR1 as SNHLY and CDR2 as FYNNEI. The CDR3 loop reads CASSVRGTQYF. CDR3 nucleotides: TGTGCCAGCAGTGTCCGGGGGACCCAGTACTTC.

The chain employs TRBV5-4 and TRBJ1-2; D gene unclear. CDR1 and CDR2 from the germline V gene are SGHNT and YYREEE (reference sequence). This CDR3 has 15 amino acids. Trimming pared 1 base from V and 4 bases from J, leaving 14 bases between. CDR3 sequence: CASSLSTGIPYGYTF. CDR3 coding DNA: TGTGCCAGCAGCTTGTCGACGGGTATCCCCTATGGCTACACCTTC.

The chain is built from TRBV4-3 and TRBJ1-1, with 7 bases that match TRBD1. The CDR3 runs to 15 residues. The V segment lost 4 bases and the J segment 2 bases; nucleotides outside the gene matches: 7. Germline CDR1 is LGHNA and CDR2 is YSLEER. Here the CDR3 DNA reads TGCGCCAGCAGCCGAGGGACAGAACTTAACACTGAAGCTTTCTTT. Protein product: CASSRGTELNTEAFF.

This sequence joins TRBV28 and TRBJ1-1, with D possibly TRBD1 on 6 matching bases. The V and J ends lost 3 bases and 4 bases respectively, with 15 bases between them. CDR1 and CDR2 from the germline V gene are MDHEN and SYDVKM. CDR3 size: 15 residues. The CDR3 coding sequence is TGTGCCAGCAGTTTCCAACAGGGCAGGGGCACTGAAGCTTTCTTT. Translation: CASSFQQGRGTEAFF. The full variable domain, its missing parts supplied by reference TRBV28 and TRBJ1-1, is DVKVTQSSRYLVKRTGEKVFLECVQDMDHENMFWYRQDPGLGLRLIYFSYDVKMKEKGDIPEGYSVSREKKERFSLILESASTNQTSMYLCASSFQQGRGTEAFFGQGTRLTVV.

The chain joins TRBV19 to TRBJ2-7; TRBD1 might be the D (6 bases). Germline V gene lookup returns CDR1 LNHDA and CDR2 SQIVND (reference sequence). There are 14 residues in the CDR3. The ends were cut back, 8 bases at V and 0 bases at J, with 14 bases in the middle. DNA of the CDR3: TGTGCCAGTGCTACAGGGACACCCTCCTACGAGCAGTACTTC. Its translation: CASATGTPSYEQYF.

This sequence joins TRBV10-3 and TRBJ1-4; a possible D gene is TRBD1 (6 bases). This CDR3 is 13 amino acids long. The V end lost 8 bases, the J end lost 0 bases, and 7 bases lay between the germline ends. Germline assignment: CDR1 ENHRY and CDR2 SYGVKD. CDR3 amino acids: CAIGGSTNEKLFF. The CDR3 DNA follows: TGTGCCATCGGGGGCTCAACTAATGAAAAACTGTTTTTT.

The gene calls are TRBV29-1 and TRBJ1-4; 7 positions agree with TRBD1. The CDR3 consists of 13 residues. Germline V lookup: CDR1 SQVTM, CDR2 ANQGSEA. V lost 5 bases to trimming and J lost 5 bases; unmatched junction nucleotides: 5. CDR3 coding DNA: TGCAGCGTTTATACGGGACAGAATGAAAAACTGTTTTTT. It specifies CSVYTGQNEKLFF.

This rearrangement joins TRBV18 to TRBJ1-1; TRBD1 might be the D (5 bases). From germline, CDR1 is KGHSH and CDR2 LQKENI. The V and J ends lost 6 bases and 2 bases respectively, with 10 bases between them. The CDR3 consists of 13 residues. The CDR3 nucleotides are TGTGCCAGCTCCCAGGGCGGTAACACTGAAGCTTTCTTT. As protein: CASSQGGNTEAFF.